Listed below are T cell receptor beta chains from one sample, sequenced in a study of T-cell memory formation after mild COVID-19. TCRdb itself ran the 5' RACE reads through MiXCR, one entry per CDR3 protein. Counted here are hundreds of thousands of distinct CDR3 sequences, roughly 21% occurring once; the ten biggest clones make up around an eighth. The sample was PBMCs or a T cell subset sorted from them (not recorded which). The receptors come from an adult woman who had mild COVID-19 (a few samples of this study predate the infection). Cell type and time point are not known. The CDR3 runs from the conserved cysteine through the conserved F or W. Fields, in order: J gene, V gene, CDR3 protein.

j_gene: TRBJ1-1; v_gene: TRBV7-6; CDR3aa: CASRKGQGNTEAFF
j_gene: TRBJ2-5; v_gene: TRBV7-3; CDR3aa: CASSRGLAEATQYF
j_gene: TRBJ2-1; v_gene: TRBV7-3; CDR3aa: CASSSFDRPYNEQFF
j_gene: TRBJ2-1; v_gene: TRBV27; CDR3aa: CASSPRAGGTYNEQFF
j_gene: TRBJ2-5; v_gene: TRBV12-3/TRBV12-4; CDR3aa: CASKRTGGGETKYF
j_gene: TRBJ2-5; v_gene: TRBV5-5; CDR3aa: CASSSPGTGASGETQYF
j_gene: TRBJ2-6; v_gene: TRBV19; CDR3aa: CASSSDRGRANVLTF
j_gene: TRBJ1-2; v_gene: TRBV18; CDR3aa: CASSPPGREYGYTF
j_gene: TRBJ2-7; v_gene: TRBV19; CDR3aa: CASSALAGEGESYEQYF
j_gene: TRBJ2-3; v_gene: TRBV12-3/TRBV12-4; CDR3aa: CASSPTSGKTDTQYF
j_gene: TRBJ1-2; v_gene: TRBV19; CDR3aa: CASSTPGAQANYGYTF
j_gene: TRBJ1-2; v_gene: TRBV5-1; CDR3aa: CASSYPQSGNYGYTF
j_gene: TRBJ2-7; v_gene: TRBV10-3; CDR3aa: CAISEPQTGGVEQYF
j_gene: TRBJ2-5; v_gene: TRBV4-1; CDR3aa: CASSQPGDPETQYF
j_gene: TRBJ2-2; v_gene: TRBV5-5; CDR3aa: CASSLESRITGELFF
j_gene: TRBJ2-2; v_gene: TRBV5-1; CDR3aa: CASTYMGGTGELFF
j_gene: TRBJ1-1; v_gene: TRBV29-1; CDR3aa: CSVGDGSDTEAFF
j_gene: TRBJ1-1; v_gene: TRBV20-1; CDR3aa: CSVSQGNTEAFF
j_gene: TRBJ2-4; v_gene: TRBV19; CDR3aa: CASRLYNIQYF
j_gene: TRBJ2-1; v_gene: TRBV5-1; CDR3aa: CASSLGSGGLGEQFF
j_gene: TRBJ1-6; v_gene: TRBV27; CDR3aa: CASSLTDRAYSPLHF
j_gene: TRBJ2-7; v_gene: TRBV7-3; CDR3aa: CASSFTGRDEQYF
j_gene: TRBJ1-2; v_gene: TRBV12-3/TRBV12-4; CDR3aa: CASRDQENYGYTF
j_gene: TRBJ2-1; v_gene: TRBV27; CDR3aa: CASGQTDNEQFF
j_gene: TRBJ1-2; v_gene: TRBV18; CDR3aa: CASSPRGQDGYTF
j_gene: TRBJ2-5; v_gene: TRBV9; CDR3aa: CASSVGGLGETQYF
j_gene: TRBJ1-2; v_gene: TRBV24-1; CDR3aa: CATSDPDRAPYGYTF
j_gene: TRBJ2-1; v_gene: TRBV4-1; CDR3aa: CASSQTPGQGVNEQFF
j_gene: TRBJ2-7; v_gene: TRBV3-1; CDR3aa: CASSQEYTYEQYF
j_gene: TRBJ2-1; v_gene: TRBV5-1; CDR3aa: CASSPQTGAYNEQFF
j_gene: TRBJ1-3; v_gene: TRBV14; CDR3aa: CASSQVVQSGNTIYF
j_gene: TRBJ2-7; v_gene: TRBV20-1; CDR3aa: CSARDGIPPTYEQYF
j_gene: TRBJ2-1; v_gene: TRBV20-1; CDR3aa: CSAPRSGLAGSYNEQFF
j_gene: TRBJ1-1; v_gene: TRBV12-3/TRBV12-4; CDR3aa: CASSIGSTGDTEAFF
j_gene: TRBJ1-1; v_gene: TRBV24-1; CDR3aa: CATSGAGTNTEAFF
j_gene: TRBJ1-6; v_gene: TRBV12-3/TRBV12-4; CDR3aa: CASSVTGRGPPLHF
j_gene: TRBJ1-2; v_gene: TRBV2; CDR3aa: CASSESRQGDYGYTF
j_gene: TRBJ1-2; v_gene: TRBV7-2; CDR3aa: CASSLDTKGYTF
j_gene: TRBJ2-1; v_gene: TRBV15; CDR3aa: CATSRERMGLVF
j_gene: TRBJ1-2; v_gene: TRBV20-1; CDR3aa: CSAAQGQGAYGYTF
j_gene: TRBJ1-1; v_gene: TRBV5-1; CDR3aa: CASSYSGTRRSHSVNTEAFF
j_gene: TRBJ2-5; v_gene: TRBV4-3; CDR3aa: CASSQELAGETQYF
j_gene: TRBJ1-2; v_gene: TRBV5-1; CDR3aa: CASSPLTVDYGYTF
j_gene: TRBJ2-1; v_gene: TRBV7-2; CDR3aa: CASSLGLAGLNEQFF
j_gene: TRBJ1-1; v_gene: TRBV12-3/TRBV12-4; CDR3aa: CASSPWDVNTEAFF
j_gene: TRBJ2-1; v_gene: TRBV19; CDR3aa: CASRGTYNEQFF
j_gene: TRBJ2-7; v_gene: TRBV7-8; CDR3aa: CASSFGGSGEQYF
j_gene: TRBJ1-1; v_gene: TRBV5-1; CDR3aa: CASSLAGGVMNTEAFF
j_gene: TRBJ1-5; v_gene: TRBV24-1; CDR3aa: CATSSRTGVDGQPQHF
j_gene: TRBJ2-5; v_gene: TRBV5-1; CDR3aa: CASSLDGTSETQYF
j_gene: TRBJ2-1; v_gene: TRBV5-1; CDR3aa: CASSLGLARGSYNEQFF
j_gene: TRBJ2-4; v_gene: TRBV7-9; CDR3aa: CASTPPEELAKNIQYF
j_gene: TRBJ2-1; v_gene: TRBV6-5; CDR3aa: CASRASRDSNEQFF
j_gene: TRBJ1-5; v_gene: TRBV6-6; CDR3aa: CASSYLTTGDQPQHF
j_gene: TRBJ2-3; v_gene: TRBV7-3; CDR3aa: CASSLMKGTNTDTQYF
j_gene: TRBJ2-1; v_gene: TRBV20-1; CDR3aa: CSARAWTSLANEQFF
j_gene: TRBJ2-1; v_gene: TRBV11-1; CDR3aa: CASSHLGRGSSYNEQFF
j_gene: TRBJ1-2; v_gene: TRBV12-1; CDR3aa: CASSFNRDRDVYGYTF
j_gene: TRBJ1-5; v_gene: TRBV19; CDR3aa: CASSIGTGHSQPQHF
j_gene: TRBJ1-1; v_gene: TRBV20-1; CDR3aa: CSAIDRTEAFF